This T cell receptor (beta chain) came from a study of T cells after yellow fever vaccination. About this clonotype: Its specificity is not known.

Trimming took 3 bases from V and 9 from J; bases not matched to a gene: 4. This CDR3 is 14 amino acids long. Germline CDR1 is SGHRS and CDR2 is YFSETQ. Study outcomes and limitations: FACS-sorted repertoires might harbor abundant contaminating clonotypes from the bulk population. Reappearing after the booster were most of the clones from primary vaccination (about 96% CD4, about 88% CD8). It was the secondary response that reached its peak faster, day 5 versus 15, but it was weaker.

The study made its TCR cDNA through 5'RACE template switching. That step introduced a universal primer site along with UMIs. TCRdb re-derived calls from the 5' RACE reads in MiXCR, one entry per CDR3 protein. The sample has some 500,000 distinct CDR3 sequences; about 13% are singletons. This receptor was obtained from a man aged 25-40 years who received the YFV17D yellow fever vaccine. This material consisted of PBMCs, taken on the day of the yellow fever booster vaccination. The chain joins TRBV5-1 to TRBJ2-2; 11 nucleotides match TRBD1. This CDR3 is CASSWTGGSRELFF. For the CDR3, the DNA is TGCGCCAGCAGCTGGACAGGGGGCTCCCGGGAGCTGTTTTTT.